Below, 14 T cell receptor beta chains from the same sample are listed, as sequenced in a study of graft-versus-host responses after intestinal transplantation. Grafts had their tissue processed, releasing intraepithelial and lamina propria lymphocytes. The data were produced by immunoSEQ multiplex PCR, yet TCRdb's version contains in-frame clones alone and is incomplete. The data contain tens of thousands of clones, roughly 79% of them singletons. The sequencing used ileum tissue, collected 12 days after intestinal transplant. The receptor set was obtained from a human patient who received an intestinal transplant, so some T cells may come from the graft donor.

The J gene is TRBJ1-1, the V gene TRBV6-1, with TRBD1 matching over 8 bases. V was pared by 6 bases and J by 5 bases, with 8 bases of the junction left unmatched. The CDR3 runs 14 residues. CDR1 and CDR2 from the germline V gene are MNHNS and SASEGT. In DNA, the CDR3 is TGTGCCAGCAGAGCGGACAGGGTGAGAACTGAAGCTTTCTTT. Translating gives CASRADRVRTEAFF.

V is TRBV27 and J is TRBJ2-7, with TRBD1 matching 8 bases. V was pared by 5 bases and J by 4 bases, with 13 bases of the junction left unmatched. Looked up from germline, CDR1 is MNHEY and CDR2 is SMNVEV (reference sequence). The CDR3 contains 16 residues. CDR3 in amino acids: CASSEGTGLTSYEQYF. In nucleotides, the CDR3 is TGTGCCAGCAGTGAGGGGACAGGACTTACCTCTTACGAGCAGTACTTC.

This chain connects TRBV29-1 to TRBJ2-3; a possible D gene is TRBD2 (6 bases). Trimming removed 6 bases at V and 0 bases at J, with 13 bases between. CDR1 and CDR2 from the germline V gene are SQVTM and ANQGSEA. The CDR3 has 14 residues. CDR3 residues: CSVGRGFSTDTQYF. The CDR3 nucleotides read TGCAGCGTCGGTCGGGGGTTCAGCACAGATACGCAGTATTTT.

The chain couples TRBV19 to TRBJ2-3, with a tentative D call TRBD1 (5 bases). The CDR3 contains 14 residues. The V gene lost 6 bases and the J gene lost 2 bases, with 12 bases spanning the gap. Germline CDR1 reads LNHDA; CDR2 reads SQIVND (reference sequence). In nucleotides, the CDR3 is TGTGCCAGTAGATCCCGACAGAACACAGATACGCAGTATTTT. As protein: CASRSRQNTDTQYF. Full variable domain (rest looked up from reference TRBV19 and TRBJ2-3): DGGITQSPKYLFRKEGQNVTLSCEQNLNHDAMYWYRQDPGQGLRLIYYSQIVNDFQKGDIAEGYSVSREKKESFPLTVTSAQKNPTAFYLCASRSRQNTDTQYFGPGTRLTVL.

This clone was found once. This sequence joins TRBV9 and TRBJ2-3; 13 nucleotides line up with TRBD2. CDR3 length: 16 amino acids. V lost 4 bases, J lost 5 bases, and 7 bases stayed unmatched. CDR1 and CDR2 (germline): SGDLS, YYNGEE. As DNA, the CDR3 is TGTGCCAGCAGCCCCCGACTAGCGGGGGGTGGAGATACGCAGTATTTT. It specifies CASSPRLAGGGDTQYF.

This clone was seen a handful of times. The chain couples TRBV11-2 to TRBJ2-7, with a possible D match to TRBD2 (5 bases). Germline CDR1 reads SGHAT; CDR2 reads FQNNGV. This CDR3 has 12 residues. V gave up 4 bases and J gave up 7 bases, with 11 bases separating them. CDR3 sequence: CASSSSPWEQYF. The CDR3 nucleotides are TGTGCCAGCAGCTCTAGCCCTTGGGAGCAGTACTTC.

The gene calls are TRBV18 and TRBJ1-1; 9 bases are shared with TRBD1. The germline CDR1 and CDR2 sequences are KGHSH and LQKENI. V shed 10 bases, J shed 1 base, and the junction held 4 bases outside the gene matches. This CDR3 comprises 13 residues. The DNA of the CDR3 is TGTGCCACCAGACAGGGGGAGAACACTGAAGCTTTCTTT. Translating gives CATRQGENTEAFF. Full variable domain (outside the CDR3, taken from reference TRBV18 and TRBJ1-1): NAGVMQNPRHLVRRRGQEARLRCSPMKGHSHVYWYRQLPEEGLKFMVYLQKENIIDESGMPKERFSAEFPKEGPSILRIQQVVRGDSAAYFCATRQGENTEAFFGQGTRLTVV.

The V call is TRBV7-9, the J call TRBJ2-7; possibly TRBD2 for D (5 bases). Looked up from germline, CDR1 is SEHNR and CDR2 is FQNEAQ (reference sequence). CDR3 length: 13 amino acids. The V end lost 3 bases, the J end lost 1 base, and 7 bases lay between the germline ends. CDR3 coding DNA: TGTGCCAGCAGCTTTAGCGCTTCCTACGAGCAGTACTTC. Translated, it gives CASSFSASYEQYF.

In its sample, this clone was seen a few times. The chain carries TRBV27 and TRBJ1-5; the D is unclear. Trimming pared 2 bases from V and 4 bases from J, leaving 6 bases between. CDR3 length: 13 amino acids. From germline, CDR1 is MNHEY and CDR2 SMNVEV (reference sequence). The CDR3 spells CASSLAQNQPQHF. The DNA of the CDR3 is TGTGCCAGCAGTTTAGCACAGAATCAGCCCCAGCATTTT.

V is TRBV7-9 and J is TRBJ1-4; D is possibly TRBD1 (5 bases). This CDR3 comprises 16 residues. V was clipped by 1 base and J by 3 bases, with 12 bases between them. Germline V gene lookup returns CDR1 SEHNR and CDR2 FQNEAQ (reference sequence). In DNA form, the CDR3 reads TGTGCCAGCAGCTTAGTCGGAGGGGACGCTAATGAAAAACTGTTTTTT. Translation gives CASSLVGGDANEKLFF. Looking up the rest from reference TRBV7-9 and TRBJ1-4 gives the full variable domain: DTGVSQNPRHKITKRGQNVTFRCDPISEHNRLYWYRQTLGQGPEFLTYFQNEAQLEKSRLLSDRFSAERPKGSFSTLEIQRTEQGDSAMYLCASSLVGGDANEKLFFGSGTQLSVL.

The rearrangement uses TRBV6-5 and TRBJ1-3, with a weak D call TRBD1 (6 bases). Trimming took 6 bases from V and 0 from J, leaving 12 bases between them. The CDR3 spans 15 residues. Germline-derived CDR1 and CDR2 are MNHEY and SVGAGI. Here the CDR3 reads CASSMDSLSGNTIYF. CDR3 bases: TGTGCCAGCAGCATGGACAGTCTCTCTGGAAACACCATATATTTT.

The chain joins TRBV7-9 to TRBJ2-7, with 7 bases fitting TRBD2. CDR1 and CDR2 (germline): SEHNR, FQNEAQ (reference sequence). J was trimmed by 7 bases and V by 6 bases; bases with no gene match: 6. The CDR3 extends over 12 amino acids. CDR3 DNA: TGTGCCAGCAGGGAACCAGCGGGGGAGCAGTACTTC. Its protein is CASREPAGEQYF. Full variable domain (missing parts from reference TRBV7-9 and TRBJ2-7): DTGVSQNPRHKITKRGQNVTFRCDPISEHNRLYWYRQTLGQGPEFLTYFQNEAQLEKSRLLSDRFSAERPKGSFSTLEIQRTEQGDSAMYLCASREPAGEQYFGPGTRLTVT.

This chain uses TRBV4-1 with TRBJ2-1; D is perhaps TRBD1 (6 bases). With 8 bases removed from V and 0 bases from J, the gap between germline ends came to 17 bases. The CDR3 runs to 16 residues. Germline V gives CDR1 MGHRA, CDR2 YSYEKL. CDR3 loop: CASCPHVDSSYNEQFF. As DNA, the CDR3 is TGCGCCAGCTGCCCACATGTGGACAGCTCCTACAATGAGCAGTTCTTC.

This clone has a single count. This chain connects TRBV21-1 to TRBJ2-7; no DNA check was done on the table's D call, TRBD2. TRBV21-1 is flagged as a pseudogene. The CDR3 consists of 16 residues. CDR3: CASSLPAASRTYEQYF. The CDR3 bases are TGTGCCAGCAGCTTACCCGCCGCTAGCCGGACCTACGAGCAGTACTTC.